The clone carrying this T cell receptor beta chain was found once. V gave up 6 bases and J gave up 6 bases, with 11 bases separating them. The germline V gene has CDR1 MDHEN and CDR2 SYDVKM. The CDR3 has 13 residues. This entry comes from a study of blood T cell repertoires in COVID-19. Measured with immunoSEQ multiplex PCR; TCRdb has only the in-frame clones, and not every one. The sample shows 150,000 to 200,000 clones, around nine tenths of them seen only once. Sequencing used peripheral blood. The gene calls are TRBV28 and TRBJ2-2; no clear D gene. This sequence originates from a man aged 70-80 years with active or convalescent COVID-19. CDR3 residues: CASSTGRAGELFF. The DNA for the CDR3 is TGTGCCAGCAGCACTGGGCGCGCCGGGGAGCTGTTTTTT. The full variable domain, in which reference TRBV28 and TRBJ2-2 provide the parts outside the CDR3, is DVKVTQSSRYLVKRTGEKVFLECVQDMDHENMFWYRQDPGLGLRLIYFSYDVKMKEKGDIPEGYSVSREKKERFSLILESASTNQTSMYLCASSTGRAGELFFGEGSRLTVL.